One and the same sample provided the 25 T cell receptor beta chains below, sequenced in a study of CD8+ T cells in alopecia areata. RNA extraction and reverse transcription yielded cDNA as sequencing template. The data were produced by immunoSEQ multiplex PCR, yet TCRdb's version contains in-frame clones alone and is incomplete. Of roughly 170,000 clones listed, roughly 53% were seen once; the top ten hold around an eighth. The sample's treatment: oral pan-JAK inhibitor, 5-10 mg twice daily. This material consisted of CD8+ T cells sorted from blood, taken at week 24, from a patient treated with tofacitinib. All receptors derive from a human donor with alopecia areata.

This clone was counted a few times. The chain couples TRBV30 to TRBJ1-6, with D possibly matching TRBD1 (5 bases). Trimming took off 0 bases at V and 10 bases at J, with 13 bases between the two ends. From germline, CDR1 is GTSNPN and CDR2 SVGIG (reference sequence). The CDR3 extends over 14 amino acids. The CDR3 region has the DNA TGTGCCTGGAGTGTAGGGCAGGGTGGATCACCCCTCCACTTT. This gives the protein CAWSVGQGGSPLHF. Filled out from reference TRBV30 and TRBJ1-6, the complete variable domain reads SQTIHQWPATLVQPVGSPLSLECTVEGTSNPNLYWYRQAAGRGLQLLFYSVGIGQISSEVPQNLSASRPQDRQFILSSKKLLLSDSGFYLCAWSVGQGGSPLHFGNGTRLTVT.

There are a few counts of this clone. In the same sample, other DNA sequences code for this CDR3. The rearrangement joins TRBV6-5 to TRBJ2-2, with D hard to call. Trimming took off 2 bases at V and 2 bases at J, with 6 bases between the two ends. Germline CDR1 reads MNHEY; CDR2 reads SVGAGI. CDR3 length equals 14 residues. The CDR3 loop reads CASSYGPNTGELFF. CDR3 DNA sequence: TGTGCCAGCAGTTACGGACCAAACACCGGGGAGCTGTTTTTT.

This clone was seen only a few times. The V gene is TRBV30, the J gene TRBJ2-7; D unclear. The CDR3 totals 12 residues. Trimming cost V 1 base and J 6 bases, with 10 bases left between them. CDR1 is GTSNPN and CDR2 is SVGIG in the germline V gene (reference sequence). This CDR3 reads CAWSDNRVEQYF. The CDR3, as DNA: TGTGCCTGGAGTGATAATAGGGTCGAGCAGTACTTC. The full variable domain, rest sourced from reference TRBV30 and TRBJ2-7, is SQTIHQWPATLVQPVGSPLSLECTVEGTSNPNLYWYRQAAGRGLQLLFYSVGIGQISSEVPQNLSASRPQDRQFILSSKKLLLSDSGFYLCAWSDNRVEQYFGPGTRLTVT.

The chain links TRBV9 to TRBJ1-4, with TRBD1 matching 11 bases. This CDR3 contains 15 residues. Germline CDR1 is SGDLS and CDR2 is YYNGEE. V dropped 4 bases and J dropped 5; count of bases not matched to a gene: 4. For the CDR3, the DNA is TGTGCCAGCAGCACCTGGACAGGGGGCAATGAAAAACTGTTTTTT. This encodes CASSTWTGGNEKLFF.

In this sample, this clone turned up a few times. This chain joins TRBV4-1 and TRBJ2-5; a possible D gene is TRBD2 (5 bases). Near its end, the DNA agrees better with TRBJ2-7, so the J call may be wrong. Germline loops: CDR1 MGHRA, CDR2 YSYEKL. The CDR3 is made up of 14 amino acids. The CDR3 sequence is CASSQVTGKYEQYF. In DNA form, the CDR3 reads TGCGCCAGCAGCCAAGTTACCGGGAAATACGAGCAGTACTTC.

This clone has only a few counts. The chain joins TRBV14 to TRBJ2-5, with D perhaps TRBD2 (6 bases). Trimming cost V 1 base and J 5 bases, with 17 bases left between them. The CDR3 has 16 amino acids. Germline loops: CDR1 SGHDN, CDR2 FVKESK. The CDR3 DNA is TGTGCCAGCAGCCAAGTTGGCGGGGTGATTGTGGAGACCCAGTACTTC. Its translation is CASSQVGGVIVETQYF.

The rearrangement links TRBV11-2 to TRBJ2-2; D uncertain. CDR1 is SGHAT, CDR2 FQNNGV, per germline. V lost 10 bases, J lost 4 bases, and 16 bases lay in between. The CDR3 has 14 residues. The CDR3, as DNA: TGTGCCACCCCCACGAGGTTCGTCACCGGGGAGCTGTTTTTT. Translated: CATPTRFVTGELFF.

DNA for the CDR3: TGTGCCAGCAGTTACCTGGGCGGGGGGGCGGAGGAGCAGTACTTC. Amino acid sequence: CASSYLGGGAEEQYF. The rearrangement links TRBV6-5 to TRBJ2-7, with 9 bases aligning to TRBD2. Germline V gene data show CDR1 as MNHEY and CDR2 as SVGAGI. The CDR3 totals 15 residues. With V trimmed by 2 bases and J by 7 bases, 9 bases remained unmatched.

V is TRBV12-5 and J is TRBJ2-2; TRBD1 matches 8 bases. The CDR3 has 14 residues. The germline V gene encodes CDR1 LGHNT and CDR2 FRNRAP. V was pared by 0 bases and J by 6 bases, with 0 bases of the junction left unmatched. CDR3 bases: TGTGCTAGTGGTTTGGTACAGGGGGCCGGGGAGCTGTTTTTT. It yields the protein CASGLVQGAGELFF.

This rearrangement joins TRBV27 to TRBJ2-5, with 8 positions matching TRBD2. With 8 bases clipped from V and 5 bases from J, the junction kept 10 bases outside the gene matches. The CDR3 extends over 14 amino acids. Germline V gene lookup returns CDR1 MNHEY and CDR2 SMNVEV (reference sequence). The CDR3, as DNA: TGTGCCAGCGGGAACGGGGGGGCCCGTGAGACCCAGTACTTC. Encoded protein: CASGNGGARETQYF.

The chain is built from TRBV11-3 and TRBJ2-7; 7 positions match TRBD1. The germline V gene has CDR1 SGHNT and CDR2 YENEEA. The CDR3 length is 15 residues. V lost 4 bases, J lost 1 base, and 7 bases stayed unmatched. CDR3 sequence: CASSSADRRSYEQYF. DNA of the CDR3: TGTGCCAGCAGCTCCGCGGACAGGAGGTCCTACGAGCAGTACTTC.

The rearrangement joins TRBV13 to TRBJ1-5; the D gene is possibly TRBD1 (6 bases). The CDR3 is 15 amino acids. Germline CDR1 PRHDT, CDR2 FYEKMQ (reference sequence). V was cut by 0 bases and J by 5 bases, with 11 bases left in between. The CDR3 is CASSLGDRIDQPQHF. CDR3 DNA: TGTGCCAGCAGCTTAGGAGACAGGATCGATCAGCCCCAGCATTTT.

The chain combines TRBV27 with TRBJ1-6; TRBD1 is a possible D gene (5 bases). The CDR3 is made up of 16 amino acids. CDR1 and CDR2 (germline): MNHEY, SMNVEV (reference sequence). V was shortened by 5 bases and J by 10 bases, with 21 bases between the two germline ends. CDR3 DNA: TGTGCCAGCAGTCCGGAAGGGGACTCCTTTTACTCACCCCTCCACTTT. Its protein is CASSPEGDSFYSPLHF.

This clone was seen more than once but under ten times. The chain carries TRBV23-1 and TRBJ2-1; D may be TRBD1 or TRBD2 (5 bases each). TRBV23-1 has ORF status, its function being uncertain. There are 15 residues in the CDR3. V lost 7 bases to trimming and J lost 9 bases, with 22 bases between them. CDR3 sequence (DNA): TGCGCCAGCATCCAAGGGGACCGTTCGGTCGGTGAGCAGTTCTTC. This sequence encodes CASIQGDRSVGEQFF.

This clone was seen a few times. This chain connects TRBV29-1 to TRBJ2-1; D perhaps matches TRBD2 (6 bases). V lost 2 bases and J lost 12, with 14 bases in between. CDR3 length: 12 amino acids. Per germline, CDR1 SQVTM and CDR2 ANQGSEA. The CDR3 protein is CSVEHRGGVQFF. In nucleotides, the CDR3 is TGCAGCGTTGAACACCGAGGAGGGGTGCAGTTCTTC.

This clone came up a few times. This rearrangement joins TRBV2 to TRBJ1-1, with no clear D. Trimming pared 8 bases from V and 2 bases from J, leaving 6 bases between. CDR1 is SNHLY and CDR2 is FYNNEI in the germline V gene. This CDR3 spans 11 amino acids. CDR3 in DNA: TGTGCCAGCGTCGGAAACACTGAAGCTTTCTTT. Amino acids: CASVGNTEAFF.

The rearrangement uses TRBV7-9 and TRBJ2-6; D may correspond to TRBD1 or TRBD2 (5 bases each). The CDR3 length is 18 residues. V was cut by 5 bases and J by 5 bases, with 22 bases left in between. CDR1 and CDR2 from the germline V gene are SEHNR and FQNEAQ (reference sequence). This CDR3 is CASSTAVRTTGRANVLTF. Written as DNA, the CDR3 is TGTGCCAGCAGCACTGCGGTTAGGACAACGGGAAGGGCCAACGTCCTGACTTTC. Full variable domain (missing parts from reference TRBV7-9 and TRBJ2-6): DTGVSQNPRHKITKRGQNVTFRCDPISEHNRLYWYRQTLGQGPEFLTYFQNEAQLEKSRLLSDRFSAERPKGSFSTLEIQRTEQGDSAMYLCASSTAVRTTGRANVLTFGAGSRLTVL.

The DNA for the CDR3 is TGTGCCTCCACCACAGGGAACACTGAAGCTTTCTTT. Translated, it gives CASTTGNTEAFF. V is TRBV30 and J is TRBJ1-1; D may be TRBD1 (5 bases). V lost 7 bases and J lost 1, with 10 bases in between. Per germline, CDR1 GTSNPN and CDR2 SVGIG (reference sequence). The CDR3 has 12 amino acids.

The J gene is TRBJ2-3, the V gene TRBV4-1, with D uncertain. This CDR3 is built from 15 residues. V was pared by 1 base and J by 0 bases, with 8 bases between. Germline CDR1 reads MGHRA; CDR2 reads YSYEKL. CDR3 DNA sequence: TGCGCCAGCAGCCAAGGTCAGATTAGCACAGATACGCAGTATTTT. Its protein product is CASSQGQISTDTQYF.

This clone turned up a few times. The J gene is TRBJ2-5, the V gene TRBV7-2, with 10 bases that match TRBD2. V dropped 1 base and J dropped 1; count of bases not matched to a gene: 6. Per germline, CDR1 SGHTA and CDR2 FQGNSA. CDR3 size: 17 residues. CDR3 residues: CASSLERLAGVQETQYF. The CDR3 nucleotides read TGTGCCAGCAGCTTAGAGCGGCTAGCGGGGGTCCAAGAGACCCAGTACTTC.

The chain joins TRBV29-1 to TRBJ2-1; 14 bases agree with TRBD2. The CDR3 spans 13 residues. Germline lookup yields CDR1 SQVTM and CDR2 ANQGSEA. V lost 6 bases, J lost 9 bases, and 4 bases stayed unmatched. The DNA of the CDR3 is TGCAGCGTAGGACTAGCGGGGGGTGGTGAGCAGTTCTTC. Protein: CSVGLAGGGEQFF.

The rearrangement links TRBV6-5 to TRBJ2-7; D perhaps matches TRBD1 (5 bases). CDR1 and CDR2 (germline): MNHEY, SVGAGI. Trimming cost V 2 bases and J 6 bases, with 17 bases left between them. The CDR3 consists of 15 residues. The CDR3 DNA reads as TGTGCCAGCAGTTACAGTGAGTCAGGGAATGGCGAGCAGTACTTC. Its protein is CASSYSESGNGEQYF.

In DNA, the CDR3 is TGCGCCAGCAGCCCGGGACAGATCTTGGCTGGGGCCAACGTCCTGACTTTC. Translating gives CASSPGQILAGANVLTF. V and J are TRBV5-1 and TRBJ2-6; TRBD1 agrees at 7 bases. The CDR3 totals 17 residues. Trimming removed 4 bases from V and 2 bases from J; junction bases left unmatched: 9. CDR1 and CDR2 from the germline V gene are SGHRS and YFSETQ.

This rearrangement joins TRBV27 to TRBJ1-1; D may be TRBD1 (6 bases). Germline V gives CDR1 MNHEY, CDR2 SMNVEV (reference sequence). V was cut by 5 bases and J by 4 bases, with 8 bases left in between. CDR3 length: 12 residues. The CDR3 is CASSRGGTEAFF. The CDR3 nucleotides are TGTGCCAGCAGTCGAGGGGGCACTGAAGCTTTCTTT.

There are a few counts of this clone. The rearrangement joins TRBV4-1 to TRBJ1-2; D is uncertain. Germline CDR1 MGHRA, CDR2 YSYEKL. This CDR3 is 13 amino acids long. V lost 5 bases, J lost 0 bases, and 7 bases lay in between. Here the CDR3 DNA reads TGCGCCAGCAGCAGAAGACCTAACTATGGCTACACCTTC. Protein: CASSRRPNYGYTF.